The rows below give T cell receptor beta chains drawn from one sample of a study of T cells in Graves' hyperthyroidism and ophthalmopathy. Each CDR3 protein gets one entry after TCRdb re-called the multiplex PCR reads with MiXCR. The sample includes approximately 710,000 distinct CDR3 sequences, 17% seen only once; the top ten take around 16%. Sequencing was done on a sample of blood. These receptors all stem from a man aged 45-65 years with Graves' hyperthyroidism. Both conserved end residues are part of each CDR3. A D gene is named only where the DNA matches it firmly. Some rows have no size entry. The others give once, few or many, or a class for an expanded clone.

j_gene: TRBJ1-5; d_gene: .; abundance: few; v_gene: TRBV6-1; CDR3aa: CASSKQDWEPQHF; CDR3nt: TGTGCCAGCAGTAAACAGGATTGGGAGCCCCAGCATTTT
j_gene: TRBJ2-2; d_gene: .; abundance: many; v_gene: TRBV2; CDR3aa: CASLRDRSTGELFF; CDR3nt: TGTGCCTCACTCCGGGACCGATCCACCGGGGAGCTGTTTTTT
j_gene: TRBJ1-1; d_gene: .; abundance: many; v_gene: TRBV16; CDR3aa: CASSQSQTDTEAFF; CDR3nt: TGTGCCAGCAGCCAATCCCAGACAGACACTGAAGCTTTCTTT
j_gene: TRBJ1-6; d_gene: TRBD1; abundance: few; v_gene: TRBV9; CDR3aa: CASTTGQGGGSPLHF; CDR3nt: TGTGCCAGCACCACAGGACAGGGAGGGGGGTCACCCCTCCACTTT
j_gene: TRBJ2-4; d_gene: .; abundance: many; v_gene: TRBV11-2; CDR3aa: CASSLVGGAKNIQYF; CDR3nt: TGTGCCAGCAGCTTAGTTGGAGGCGCCAAAAACATTCAGTACTTC
j_gene: TRBJ2-2; d_gene: TRBD2; abundance: .; v_gene: TRBV7-9; CDR3aa: CASSFGGLAGPPWNTGELFF; CDR3nt: TGTGCCAGCAGCTTCGGTGGTCTAGCGGGCCCTCCTTGGAACACCGGGGAGCTGTTTTTT
j_gene: TRBJ1-4; d_gene: TRBD1; abundance: many; v_gene: TRBV12-3/TRBV12-4; CDR3aa: CASSRDRAVGNEKLFF; CDR3nt: TGTGCCAGCTCCCGGGACAGGGCAGTAGGTAATGAAAAACTGTTTTTT
j_gene: TRBJ2-1; d_gene: .; abundance: few; v_gene: TRBV7-3; CDR3aa: CASSLTPGEQFF; CDR3nt: TGTGCCAGCAGCTTGACCCCGGGTGAGCAGTTCTTC
j_gene: TRBJ2-7; d_gene: .; abundance: many; v_gene: TRBV11-2; CDR3aa: CASSHYRFNPYEQYF; CDR3nt: TGTGCCAGCAGCCATTACAGGTTCAATCCCTACGAGCAGTACTTC
j_gene: TRBJ2-3; d_gene: TRBD1; abundance: few; v_gene: TRBV6-2/TRBV6-3; CDR3aa: CASSSETGASTDTQYF; CDR3nt: TGTGCCAGCAGTTCGGAAACAGGGGCGAGCACAGATACGCAGTATTTT
j_gene: TRBJ2-1; d_gene: .; abundance: .; v_gene: TRBV10-1; CDR3aa: CASSDFGPVGQFF; CDR3nt: TGCGCCAGCAGTGATTTTGGCCCCGTGGGGCAGTTCTTC
j_gene: TRBJ1-2; d_gene: .; abundance: .; v_gene: TRBV2; CDR3aa: CASRSAMLYGYTF; CDR3nt: TGTGCCAGCAGGTCAGCGATGCTCTATGGCTACACCTTC
j_gene: TRBJ1-2; d_gene: .; abundance: .; v_gene: TRBV7-9; CDR3aa: CASSLSWQVPSYGYTF; CDR3nt: TGTGCCAGCAGCTTATCTTGGCAGGTCCCCAGCTATGGCTACACCTTC
j_gene: TRBJ1-4; d_gene: .; abundance: few; v_gene: TRBV5-1; CDR3aa: CASSLKELNEKLFF; CDR3nt: TGCGCCAGCAGCTTGAAGGAACTTAATGAAAAACTGTTTTTT
j_gene: TRBJ2-7; d_gene: TRBD1; abundance: many; v_gene: TRBV6-1; CDR3aa: CASSPGQGINEQYF; CDR3nt: TGTGCCAGCAGTCCCGGACAGGGGATCAACGAGCAGTACTTC
j_gene: TRBJ2-7; d_gene: .; abundance: many; v_gene: TRBV2; CDR3aa: CASSEARASDAQEQYF; CDR3nt: TGTGCCAGCAGTGAAGCGAGGGCTAGCGATGCTCAGGAGCAGTACTTC
j_gene: TRBJ2-2; d_gene: .; abundance: many; v_gene: TRBV6-2/TRBV6-3; CDR3aa: CASSYAGELFF; CDR3nt: TGTGCCAGCAGTTACGCCGGGGAGCTGTTTTTT
j_gene: TRBJ1-4; d_gene: TRBD1; abundance: many; v_gene: TRBV2; CDR3aa: CASSRDRGEEEKLFF; CDR3nt: TGTGCCAGCAGTAGGGACAGGGGGGAAGAGGAAAAACTGTTTTTT
j_gene: TRBJ1-2; d_gene: .; abundance: many; v_gene: TRBV12-3/TRBV12-4; CDR3aa: CASTNLGTIRDAGYTF; CDR3nt: TGTGCCAGCACAAATTTGGGGACAATTAGGGATGCTGGCTACACCTTC
j_gene: TRBJ1-2; d_gene: .; abundance: many; v_gene: TRBV28; CDR3aa: CASTFGGQFYGYTF; CDR3nt: TGTGCCAGCACCTTTGGAGGCCAGTTCTATGGCTACACCTTC
j_gene: TRBJ2-7; d_gene: TRBD2; abundance: .; v_gene: TRBV7-9; CDR3aa: CASSLRGGLAGANSYEQYF; CDR3nt: TGTGCCAGCAGCTTAAGAGGGGGACTAGCGGGAGCTAACTCCTACGAGCAGTACTTC
j_gene: TRBJ1-1; d_gene: .; abundance: many; v_gene: TRBV11-2; CDR3aa: CASRHYDRLPMNTEAFF; CDR3nt: TGTGCCAGCAGACATTATGACCGACTACCTATGAACACTGAAGCTTTCTTT
j_gene: TRBJ2-7; d_gene: TRBD2; abundance: few; v_gene: TRBV20-1; CDR3aa: CSARGRLSSYEQYF; CDR3nt: TGCAGTGCTCGCGGGAGGTTGAGCTCCTACGAGCAGTACTTC
j_gene: TRBJ2-5; d_gene: .; abundance: few; v_gene: TRBV20-1; CDR3aa: CSGASGAAETQYF; CDR3nt: TGCAGTGGCGCGAGTGGGGCAGCCGAGACCCAGTACTTC
j_gene: TRBJ2-6; d_gene: .; abundance: many; v_gene: TRBV11-3; CDR3aa: CASSSSPNVLTF; CDR3nt: TGTGCCAGCAGCTCGTCGCCCAACGTCCTGACTTTC
j_gene: TRBJ2-3; d_gene: .; abundance: many; v_gene: TRBV28; CDR3aa: CASSAGDTQYF; CDR3nt: TGTGCCAGTTCGGCGGGAGATACGCAGTATTTT
j_gene: TRBJ2-1; d_gene: .; abundance: .; v_gene: TRBV29-1; CDR3aa: CSTHPRESVHNEQFF; CDR3nt: TGCAGCACTCATCCCCGGGAGTCAGTCCACAATGAGCAGTTCTTC
j_gene: TRBJ1-4; d_gene: .; abundance: many; v_gene: TRBV28; CDR3aa: CASSLDLGEKLFF; CDR3nt: TGTGCCAGCAGTTTAGACCTGGGGGAAAAACTGTTTTTT
j_gene: TRBJ2-1; d_gene: .; abundance: few; v_gene: TRBV5-8; CDR3aa: CASSLRGRGPFGEQFF; CDR3nt: TGTGCCAGCAGCTTGAGGGGGAGAGGGCCCTTTGGGGAGCAGTTCTTC
j_gene: TRBJ2-1; d_gene: .; abundance: .; v_gene: TRBV20-1; CDR3aa: CSARSRDAYNEQFF; CDR3nt: TGCAGTGCTAGATCCCGGGACGCATACAATGAGCAGTTCTTC
j_gene: TRBJ1-1; d_gene: .; abundance: .; v_gene: TRBV7-9; CDR3aa: CASSLNPAEAFF; CDR3nt: TGTGCCAGCAGCTTAAATCCAGCTGAAGCTTTCTTT
j_gene: TRBJ2-2; d_gene: .; abundance: few; v_gene: TRBV12-3/TRBV12-4; CDR3aa: CASSWTGYTGELFF; CDR3nt: TGTGCCAGCAGTTGGACGGGATACACCGGGGAGCTGTTTTTT
j_gene: TRBJ2-5; d_gene: TRBD1; abundance: many; v_gene: TRBV12-3/TRBV12-4; CDR3aa: CASSSTTSGTGEETQYF; CDR3nt: TGTGCCAGCAGTTCAACAACCTCCGGGACAGGGGAAGAGACCCAGTACTTC
j_gene: TRBJ2-7; d_gene: TRBD1; abundance: many; v_gene: TRBV27; CDR3aa: CASSSFRDRDYEQYF; CDR3nt: TGTGCCAGCAGTAGCTTCCGGGACAGGGACTACGAGCAGTACTTC
j_gene: TRBJ2-1; d_gene: TRBD1; abundance: few; v_gene: TRBV20-1; CDR3aa: CSARSSGQGKSSYNEQFF; CDR3nt: TGCAGTGCTAGGAGTTCGGGACAGGGTAAATCTTCCTACAATGAGCAGTTCTTC
j_gene: TRBJ2-1; d_gene: TRBD2; abundance: .; v_gene: TRBV20-1; CDR3aa: CSALHRSSGSYNEQFF; CDR3nt: TGCAGTGCCCTCCACCGTTCTAGCGGAAGCTACAATGAGCAGTTCTTC
j_gene: TRBJ2-3; d_gene: TRBD2; abundance: few; v_gene: TRBV24-1; CDR3aa: CATSDLTSGISSDTQYF; CDR3nt: TGTGCCACCAGTGATTTGACTAGCGGGATCTCCTCAGATACGCAGTATTTT
j_gene: TRBJ2-7; d_gene: TRBD2; abundance: many; v_gene: TRBV2; CDR3aa: CASSESSGRPYEQYF; CDR3nt: TGTGCCAGCAGTGAATCTAGCGGGAGACCCTACGAGCAGTACTTC
j_gene: TRBJ2-7; d_gene: .; abundance: .; v_gene: TRBV27; CDR3aa: CASRGGFAYEQYF; CDR3nt: TGTGCCAGCAGAGGGGGATTTGCGTACGAGCAGTACTTC
j_gene: TRBJ2-1; d_gene: .; abundance: many; v_gene: TRBV7-3; CDR3aa: CASSFLLGGNNEQFF; CDR3nt: TGTGCCAGCAGCTTCCTTCTTGGGGGAAACAATGAGCAGTTCTTC
j_gene: TRBJ2-1; d_gene: .; abundance: .; v_gene: TRBV5-6; CDR3aa: CASSLLTCLSEQFF; CDR3nt: TGTGCCAGCAGCTTGCTTACTTGCTTATCCGAGCAGTTCTTC
j_gene: TRBJ1-2; d_gene: TRBD1; abundance: .; v_gene: TRBV20-1; CDR3aa: CSARDRGHYGYTF; CDR3nt: TGCAGTGCTAGAGATAGGGGGCACTATGGCTACACCTTC
j_gene: TRBJ2-5; d_gene: .; abundance: few; v_gene: TRBV6-6; CDR3aa: CASSYAEIGETQYF; CDR3nt: TGTGCCAGCAGTTACGCCGAAATAGGGGAGACCCAGTACTTC
j_gene: TRBJ2-3; d_gene: .; abundance: many; v_gene: TRBV27; CDR3aa: CASSLRGAGGYDTQYF; CDR3nt: TGTGCCAGCAGTTTACGAGGTGCTGGAGGATACGATACGCAGTATTTT
j_gene: TRBJ2-1; d_gene: .; abundance: .; v_gene: TRBV28; CDR3aa: CASSSSSFLTYNEQFF; CDR3nt: TGTGCCAGCAGTTCTAGTAGCTTCCTCACCTACAATGAGCAGTTCTTC